A selection of T cell receptor beta chains follows, all from one sample in a study of blood T cell repertoires in COVID-19. Sequencing used immunoSEQ multiplex PCR; TCRdb keeps in-frame clones, though not all of them. This table holds about 70,000 clones, roughly 82% found once. The sequenced sample consisted of peripheral blood. Receptor source: a woman aged 60 to 75 with acute or convalescent COVID-19. Both conserved end residues are part of each CDR3. D genes are given only for firm matches. Expanded clones are given a class, and other clones once, few, many or no size at all.

J	D	size	V	DNA	CDR3
TRBJ1-2	-	-	TRBV19	TGTGCCAGTAGTTCCCCAGGGTTTGGCTACACCTTC	CASSSPGFGYTF
TRBJ2-1	TRBD2	-	TRBV18	TGTGCCAGCTCACCAGGGGCAGACGAAGACAGGACTAGCGGGGAGTACAATGAGCAGTTCTTC	CASSPGADEDRTSGEYNEQFF
TRBJ2-4	-	-	TRBV19	TGTGCCAGTAGTCCCTGGGGGCAGGGAACCAAAAACATTCAGTACTTC	CASSPWGQGTKNIQYF
TRBJ2-2	TRBD1	-	TRBV29-1	TGCAGCGTTGATTTGGGAACTGGGACAGGGACGGGCACCGGGGAGCTGTTTTTT	CSVDLGTGTGTGTGELFF
TRBJ1-4	TRBD1	-	TRBV29-1	TGCAGCGTTGAAACGGGGACAGCTAATGAAAAACTGTTTTTT	CSVETGTANEKLFF
TRBJ2-5	-	-	TRBV9	TGTGCCAGCAGCGGGGGGCCGGAAGAGACCCAGTACTTC	CASSGGPEETQYF
TRBJ1-1	-	few	TRBV3-1/TRBV3-2	TGTGCCAGCAGCCAAGCGGCGGACACTGAAGCTTTCTTT	CASSQAADTEAFF
TRBJ1-5	-	once	TRBV15	TGTGCCACCAGCACAAACCGGGGACAGCCCCAGCATTTT	CATSTNRGQPQHF
TRBJ1-3	-	-	TRBV7-7	TGTGCTAGCTCCCGACAGCCTGGCCCTGGAAACACCATATATTTT	CASSRQPGPGNTIYF
TRBJ2-1	-	-	TRBV9	TGTGCCAGCAGCGTCCTTAGGACAGCCTCTTTTGGAGAGCAGTTCTTC	CASSVLRTASFGEQFF
TRBJ2-2	TRBD2	-	TRBV7-9	TGTGCCAGCAGCTTCCCTAGCGGGGGGGTTACCACCGGGGAGCTGTTTTTT	CASSFPSGGVTTGELFF
TRBJ2-2	TRBD1	-	TRBV7-2	TGTGCCAGCAGCTTAAGGGCAGGGGGCCCCACCGGGGAGCTGTTTTTT	CASSLRAGGPTGELFF
TRBJ1-1	-	-	TRBV27	TGTGCCAGCAGTTTAGACAGACAGAACACTGAAGCTTTCTTT	CASSLDRQNTEAFF
TRBJ2-1	TRBD1	once	TRBV9	TGTGCCAGCAGCGCAGGGACAGGGACCTACAATGAGCAGTTCTTC	CASSAGTGTYNEQFF
TRBJ1-2	TRBD1	-	TRBV5-5	TGTGCCAGCAGCTTGGCAAACGTAGGGGGCTGGGGCTACACCTTC	CASSLANVGGWGYTF
TRBJ1-3	TRBD1	-	TRBV30	TGTGCCTGGAGTCTTGGGGGGGGGACAGGGATAGGTGGAAACACCATATATTTT	CAWSLGGGTGIGGNTIYF
TRBJ1-6	TRBD1	-	TRBV2	TGTGCCAGCAGTGTGCAGGGACAGGGCGATTCACCCCTCCACTTT	CASSVQGQGDSPLHF
TRBJ1-2	TRBD1	-	TRBV3-1/TRBV3-2	TGTGCCAGCAGCCAAGGACAGGGGGTCTATGGCTACACCTTC	CASSQGQGVYGYTF
TRBJ2-7	-	-	TRBV10-3	TGTGCCATCAGTGGTGGACAGACCTACGAGCAGTACTTC	CAISGGQTYEQYF
TRBJ1-1	-	-	TRBV12-3/TRBV12-4	TGTGCCAGCAAGGCACAGGGTTACACTGAAGCTTTCTTT	CASKAQGYTEAFF
TRBJ1-1	TRBD1	-	TRBV6-5	TGTGCCAGCAGCGCGGGACAGGGAAACACTGAAGCTTTCTTT	CASSAGQGNTEAFF
TRBJ2-2	TRBD1	-	TRBV29-1	TGCAGCGTCCCCCGACAGGGGGTAGGCACCGGGGAGCTGTTTTTT	CSVPRQGVGTGELFF
TRBJ1-4	-	-	TRBV30	TGTGCCTGGAGTGTACAGGCCCATGAAAAACTGTTTTTT	CAWSVQAHEKLFF
TRBJ1-2	-	-	TRBV2	TGTGCCAGCAGTGAAGCGAATGTAAGAAGCGCCTCGATTGGCTACACCTTC	CASSEANVRSASIGYTF